The rows below give T cell receptor beta chains drawn from one sample of a study of blood T cell repertoires in COVID-19. The repertoire was sequenced with immunoSEQ multiplex PCR; TCRdb's copy has only in-frame clones and lacks some. The sample shows 100,000 to 150,000 clones, around 81% of them seen only once. The sequenced material came from peripheral blood. These receptors all stem from a man in his thirties or forties with COVID-19, enrolled during active disease. CDR3s include the opening cysteine and the closing phenylalanine or tryptophan. The D gene is left open where the match is weak. Expanded clones get a size class; other rows say once, few or many, or leave the size out.

size: NA; J: TRBJ2-3; V: TRBV12-3/TRBV12-4; D: NA; CDR3: CASGHSTDTQYF; DNA: TGTGCCAGCGGGCATAGCACAGATACGCAGTATTTT
size: NA; J: TRBJ1-2; V: TRBV2; D: NA; CDR3: CASSELDPYYGYTF; DNA: TGTGCCAGCAGCGAGCTAGATCCTTACTATGGCTACACCTTC
size: NA; J: TRBJ2-7; V: TRBV5-1; D: TRBD2; CDR3: CASSPGSSGGQSSYEQYF; DNA: TGCGCCAGCAGCCCCGGCTCTAGCGGGGGGCAAAGCTCCTACGAGCAGTACTTC
size: NA; J: TRBJ1-2; V: TRBV2; D: NA; CDR3: CASSDRRTTNYGYTF; DNA: TGTGCCAGCAGTGATAGGAGAACTACTAACTATGGCTACACCTTC
size: NA; J: TRBJ1-2; V: TRBV6-5; D: NA; CDR3: CASSYGTGLFYGYTF; DNA: TGTGCCAGCAGTTACGGTACAGGGCTTTTCTATGGCTACACCTTC
size: few; J: TRBJ2-5; V: TRBV29-1; D: NA; CDR3: CSADSLIQETQYF; DNA: TGCAGCGCGGACAGCCTTATTCAAGAGACCCAGTACTTC
size: NA; J: TRBJ2-3; V: TRBV7-2; D: NA; CDR3: CASSIRPGSDTQYF; DNA: TGTGCCAGCAGCATACGCCCGGGATCAGATACGCAGTATTTT
size: NA; J: TRBJ2-7; V: TRBV6-5; D: TRBD1; CDR3: CASSLLGQAAYEQYF; DNA: TGTGCCAGCAGTCTACTGGGACAGGCGGCATACGAGCAGTACTTC
size: NA; J: TRBJ1-1; V: TRBV30; D: TRBD1; CDR3: CAWSVGDRVWYTEAFF; DNA: TGTGCCTGGAGTGTAGGGGACAGGGTGTGGTACACTGAAGCTTTCTTT
size: NA; J: TRBJ1-1; V: TRBV4-2; D: NA; CDR3: CASSQDQKNTEAFF; DNA: TGTGCCAGCAGCCAAGATCAGAAAAACACTGAAGCTTTCTTT